This T cell receptor (beta chain) appears in the sequencing data of a study of T cell repertoires in cytomegalovirus infection. The wider study: The public TCR beta signatures pointed to both CMV infection and matching HLA type. Study-wide findings and caveats: Public TCR beta family frequency separated CMV-and-HLA carriers, including in an independent cohort. HLA-C-restricted CMV-specific TCR beta clonotypes prevailed in the ex vivo response.

This clonotype was counted a few times. Its antigen is as yet unknown. TCRdb ran MiXCR on the reads and lists one entry per CDR3 protein. The sample has around 350,000 distinct CDR3 sequences, 15% to 20% seen once. The germline V gene encodes CDR1 SNHLY and CDR2 FYNNEI. This CDR3 contains 15 residues. V lost 4 bases, J lost 1 base, and 13 bases lay in between. Sequencing was done on a sample of PBMCs. The clonotype comes from a human donor in good health (CMV status not recorded). Some clones in this sample may be carry-over from other donors' samples. V usage is TRBV2 and J usage is TRBJ1-1, with D unclear. The CDR3 sequence: CASSVSPGSNTEAFF. For the CDR3, the DNA is TGTGCCAGCAGTGTTTCCCCAGGATCGAACACTGAAGCTTTCTTT.